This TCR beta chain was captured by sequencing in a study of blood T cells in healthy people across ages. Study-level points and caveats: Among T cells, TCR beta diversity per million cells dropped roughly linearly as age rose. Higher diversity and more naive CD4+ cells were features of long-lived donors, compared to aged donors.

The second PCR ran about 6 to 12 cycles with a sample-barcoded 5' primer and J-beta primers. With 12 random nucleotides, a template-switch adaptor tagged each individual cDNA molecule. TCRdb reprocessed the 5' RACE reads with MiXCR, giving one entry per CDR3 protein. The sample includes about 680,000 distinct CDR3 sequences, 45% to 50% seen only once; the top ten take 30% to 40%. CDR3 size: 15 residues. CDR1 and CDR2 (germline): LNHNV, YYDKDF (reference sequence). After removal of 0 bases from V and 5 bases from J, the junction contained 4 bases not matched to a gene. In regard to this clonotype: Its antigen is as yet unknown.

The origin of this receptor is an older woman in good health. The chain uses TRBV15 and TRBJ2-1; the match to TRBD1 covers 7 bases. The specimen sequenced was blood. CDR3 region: CATSRDPGQDNEQFF. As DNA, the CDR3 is TGTGCCACCAGCAGAGATCCTGGACAGGACAATGAGCAGTTCTTC.